The present T cell receptor (beta chain) was sequenced within a study of T-cell reconstitution after alpha-beta-depleted transplantation in children. Unique molecular identifiers were used to barcode this TCRbeta library. TCRdb analysed the PCR reads with MiXCR anew, one entry per CDR3 protein. This table has about 240,000 distinct CDR3 sequences, around 25% appearing once. The CDR3 is 13 amino acids. The germline CDR1 and CDR2 sequences are ENHRY and SYGVKD. The V end lost 4 bases, the J end lost 0 bases, and 7 bases lay between the germline ends. General observations from the study: From surviving recipient T cells and thymic progenitors came the high day-60 TCRbeta diversity observed in some patients.

This clonotype was observed a few times. What it binds is unknown. This sequence originates from a girl aged 2-10 years with Fanconi anemia, due to receive a stem cell transplant. The sequencing used PBMCs, collected before TCRalphabeta/CD19-depleted stem cell transplant. The V gene is TRBV10-3, the J gene TRBJ2-7; D is unclear. CDR3 in DNA: TGTGCCATCAGTGCCGTTACCTCCTACGAGCAGTACTTC. Protein: CAISAVTSYEQYF.